The source of this T cell receptor (beta chain) is a study of chemoradiotherapy in HPV16-positive cancers. Study context: A couple of HPV16-positive patients' cells yielded candidate HPV-specific clones and common motifs. Study conclusions and caveats: For HPV16-positive patients, expanding HPV-responsive T cells associated with longer recurrence-free survival. During treatment, candidate HPV-specific clones and E7-related motifs expanded in tumor.

Repertoires were sampled repeatedly during chemoradiotherapy. On this clone: Its target is not known.

The assay was immunoSEQ multiplex PCR, and TCRdb's table has in-frame clones only and misses some. Of 10,000 to 15,000 clones in the sample, more than 60% were seen once. This TCR came from a human donor with HPV-associated anogenital cancer. The sample was gathered from a patient who underwent chemoradiotherapy.

The CDR3 region is CASSRSLEEEQFF. The CDR3, as DNA: TGTGCCAGCTCACGATCCCTGGAAGAGGAGCAGTTCTTC. The chain employs TRBV18 and TRBJ2-1; D call uncertain. The CDR3 is made up of 13 amino acids. Trimming took off 4 bases at V and 10 bases at J, with 14 bases between the two ends. The germline gives CDR1 KGHSH, CDR2 LQKENI.